This T cell receptor beta chain was recorded in a study of T-cell reconstitution after alpha-beta-depleted transplantation in children. General study findings and limits: Expanded graft clones, several hundred of them, were reportedly the source of alpha-beta T cells about two months after transplant. At the one-year point after transplant, T-cell counts and TCRbeta diversity were found to come mostly from T cells that had been newly produced. Where some patients showed high TCRbeta diversity at day 60, it came from recipient T cells and thymic progenitors that had survived.

TCRbeta library construction was performed incorporating unique molecular identifiers. Via MiXCR, TCRdb re-called the PCR reads, giving one row per CDR3 protein. The profile shows 300,000 to 400,000 distinct CDR3 sequences, more than 20% of them singletons. The CDR3 totals 14 residues. The germline V gene has CDR1 SGHAT and CDR2 FQNNGV. The ends were cut back, 9 bases at V and 3 bases at J, with 18 bases in the middle. Concerning this clonotype itself: Its antigen is unknown.

The chain uses TRBV11-2 and TRBJ2-7; weak D call: TRBD1 (5 bases). Sample: PBMCs, mostly from graft donor cells, taken 180 days after TCRalphabeta/CD19-depleted stem cell transplant. This receptor was identified in a male patient younger than 18 who had a stem cell transplant for acute lymphoblastic leukemia, so the T cells may come from the graft donor. DNA of the CDR3: TGTGCCAGTGGGGCGGAACTGAGGAGCTACGAGCAGTACTTC. Its protein product is CASGAELRSYEQYF.